This is a list of T cell receptor beta chains from one sample in a study of cytomegalovirus exposure and HLA in healthy donors. TCRdb keeps only in-frame clones here, not all; method: immunoSEQ multiplex PCR. The data contain approximately 200,000 clones, about 75% of them singletons. Sequenced material: PBMCs. These receptors all stem from a man younger than 30 in good health and CMV-seronegative. Each CDR3 is given with its conserved first and last residue. Each record gives: clone size, D gene, J gene, V gene, CDR3 protein, CDR3 DNA. D genes are given only for firm matches. Rows give clone size only sometimes, using once, few, many, or a class for an expanded clone.

size: -
D: TRBD1
J: TRBJ1-5
V: TRBV7-2
CDR3: CASSLVGGAGTGGGQPQHF
DNA: TGTGCCAGCAGCTTAGTCGGGGGTGCCGGGACAGGGGGCGGTCAGCCCCAGCATTTT

size: -
D: TRBD1
J: TRBJ1-5
V: TRBV18
CDR3: CASSPAGGEGGQPQHF
DNA: TGTGCCAGCTCACCGGCGGGGGGGGAAGGGGGCCAGCCCCAGCATTTT

size: few
D: -
J: TRBJ2-3
V: TRBV7-2
CDR3: CASSLLGSTDTQYF
DNA: TGTGCCAGCAGCTTACTAGGTTCCACAGATACGCAGTATTTT

size: -
D: TRBD1
J: TRBJ1-2
V: TRBV25-1
CDR3: CASSVGQGNYGYTF
DNA: TGTGCCAGCAGTGTAGGACAGGGAAACTATGGCTACACCTTC

size: -
D: -
J: TRBJ2-1
V: TRBV6-5
CDR3: CASSSRGNEQFF
DNA: TGTGCCAGCAGTTCTAGGGGTAATGAGCAGTTCTTC

size: -
D: TRBD2
J: TRBJ2-7
V: TRBV7-8
CDR3: CASTIIAGGRSYEQYF
DNA: TGTGCCAGCACCATAATAGCGGGGGGTCGGTCGTACGAGCAGTACTTC

size: -
D: TRBD2
J: TRBJ2-7
V: TRBV6-6
CDR3: CASRTTSGAYEQYF
DNA: TGTGCCAGCAGGACGACTAGCGGGGCCTACGAGCAGTACTTC

size: -
D: -
J: TRBJ2-3
V: TRBV21-1
CDR3: CASILGGSVDRELHTDTQYF
DNA: -

size: -
D: -
J: TRBJ1-6
V: TRBV2
CDR3: CASDPDEGTSNSPLHF
DNA: TGTGCCAGCGACCCGGATGAGGGAACTTCGAATTCACCCCTCCACTTT

size: once
D: -
J: TRBJ2-1
V: TRBV7-6
CDR3: CASSLVGADNEQFF
DNA: TGTGCCAGCAGCTTAGTCGGAGCCGACAATGAGCAGTTCTTC

size: -
D: -
J: TRBJ2-5
V: TRBV28
CDR3: CASSPVATETQYF
DNA: TGTGCCAGCAGTCCCGTAGCGACGGAGACCCAGTACTTC

size: -
D: -
J: TRBJ1-1
V: TRBV19
CDR3: CATLLQGYGTEAFF
DNA: TGTGCCACTTTACTACAGGGATACGGCACTGAAGCTTTCTTT

size: -
D: TRBD1
J: TRBJ1-2
V: TRBV9
CDR3: CASSATLDRGNYGYTF
DNA: TGTGCCAGCAGCGCAACCCTCGACAGGGGCAACTATGGCTACACCTTC

size: -
D: TRBD1
J: TRBJ2-3
V: TRBV6-5
CDR3: CASRQTGGTDTQYF
DNA: TGTGCCAGCAGGCAGACAGGGGGGACAGATACGCAGTATTTT

size: once
D: TRBD1
J: TRBJ1-5
V: TRBV7-8
CDR3: CASSSGQGGIGNQPQHF
DNA: TGTGCCAGCAGCTCCGGACAGGGGGGAATTGGCAATCAGCCCCAGCATTTT

size: -
D: -
J: TRBJ1-1
V: TRBV18
CDR3: CASSPQDHMGPEAFF
DNA: TGTGCCAGCTCACCACAGGACCACATGGGGCCTGAAGCTTTCTTT

size: -
D: -
J: TRBJ1-2
V: TRBV7-2
CDR3: CASSSPGTGNYGYTF
DNA: TGTGCCAGCAGTTCACCAGGCACAGGAAACTATGGCTACACCTTC

size: many
D: TRBD1
J: TRBJ1-5
V: TRBV28
CDR3: CASSSHAGQPYQPQHF
DNA: TGTGCCAGCAGTTCTCACGCGGGACAGCCCTATCAGCCCCAGCATTTT

size: few
D: -
J: TRBJ1-1
V: TRBV6-5
CDR3: CASSYSDKGNTEAFF
DNA: TGTGCCAGCAGTTACTCCGACAAAGGGAACACTGAAGCTTTCTTT

size: -
D: -
J: TRBJ1-1
V: TRBV4-1
CDR3: CASSASGLAAGTEAFF
DNA: TGCGCCAGCAGCGCCTCAGGGTTAGCGGCGGGCACTGAAGCTTTCTTT

size: -
D: TRBD2
J: TRBJ2-2
V: TRBV11-2
CDR3: CASSLDGLAANTGELFF
DNA: TGTGCCAGCAGCTTAGATGGGCTAGCGGCGAACACCGGGGAGCTGTTTTTT

size: once
D: -
J: TRBJ2-6
V: TRBV2
CDR3: CASSERSGANVLTF
DNA: TGTGCCAGCAGCGAGCGGTCCGGGGCCAACGTCCTGACTTTC

size: -
D: TRBD2
J: TRBJ2-5
V: TRBV5-4
CDR3: CASKGGEQETQYF
DNA: TGTGCCAGCAAGGGAGGGGAACAAGAGACCCAGTACTTC

size: once
D: -
J: TRBJ2-3
V: TRBV12-2
CDR3: CASRLHGRDTDTQYF
DNA: TGTGCAAGTCGCTTACATGGGCGAGACACAGATACGCAGTATTTT

size: once
D: TRBD1
J: TRBJ1-1
V: TRBV4-1
CDR3: CASSQVTGMNTEAFF
DNA: TGCGCCAGCAGCCAAGTGACAGGGATGAACACTGAAGCTTTCTTT

size: -
D: TRBD2
J: TRBJ2-2
V: TRBV4-3
CDR3: CASSRAGLAAGELFF
DNA: TGCGCCAGCAGCCGGGCGGGACTAGCGGCCGGGGAGCTGTTTTTT

size: once
D: -
J: TRBJ2-2
V: TRBV12-2
CDR3: CASRLDSGPRNTGELFF
DNA: TGTGCAAGTCGCTTAGATTCTGGCCCTCGAAACACCGGGGAGCTGTTTTTT

size: -
D: TRBD1
J: TRBJ1-2
V: TRBV19
CDR3: CASTSRTGVGYGYTF
DNA: TGTGCCAGTACCTCTCGGACAGGGGTAGGTTATGGCTACACCTTC

size: -
D: -
J: TRBJ1-4
V: TRBV21-1
CDR3: CASSKVAGSGEKLFF
DNA: TGTGCCAGCAGCAAAGTCGCGGGCTCTGGCGAAAAACTGTTTTTT

size: -
D: TRBD1
J: TRBJ1-4
V: TRBV6-5
CDR3: CASSYVGQGVEKLFF
DNA: TGTGCCAGCAGTTACGTTGGACAGGGAGTCGAAAAACTGTTTTTT

size: -
D: TRBD1
J: TRBJ2-1
V: TRBV27
CDR3: CASSRDRVRGDNEQFF
DNA: TGTGCCAGCAGCCGTGACAGGGTCCGAGGGGACAATGAGCAGTTCTTC

size: -
D: TRBD1
J: TRBJ2-7
V: TRBV7-7
CDR3: CGKLEGQSSSSYEQYF
DNA: TGTGGGAAGTTAGAGGGACAGAGCTCCAGCTCCTACGAGCAGTACTTC

size: -
D: TRBD1
J: TRBJ1-4
V: TRBV6-5
CDR3: CASSYRDRGQGEKLFF
DNA: TGTGCCAGCAGTTACCGGGACAGGGGGCAAGGGGAAAAACTGTTTTTT

size: once
D: TRBD2
J: TRBJ2-5
V: TRBV11-3
CDR3: CASSSSGKGETQYF
DNA: TGTGCCAGCAGCTCTAGCGGGAAGGGAGAGACCCAGTACTTC

size: -
D: TRBD1
J: TRBJ1-5
V: TRBV7-8
CDR3: CASSPGQGSTLENQPQHF
DNA: TGTGCCAGCAGCCCAGGACAGGGCTCCACCCTCGAAAATCAGCCCCAGCATTTT

size: few
D: TRBD2
J: TRBJ2-3
V: TRBV27
CDR3: CASSLIKTSGTDTQYF
DNA: TGTGCCAGCAGTTTAATTAAGACTAGCGGCACAGATACGCAGTATTTT

size: -
D: -
J: TRBJ1-5
V: TRBV4-1
CDR3: CASSQERGLGAQHF
DNA: TGCGCCAGCAGCCAAGAAAGGGGATTAGGAGCCCAGCATTTT

size: -
D: -
J: TRBJ2-7
V: TRBV6-5
CDR3: CASSPGNYEQYF
DNA: TGTGCCAGCAGTCCGGGGAACTACGAGCAGTACTTC

size: -
D: -
J: TRBJ1-4
V: TRBV4-3
CDR3: CASSQEDSYRVGNEKLFF
DNA: TGCGCCAGCAGCCAAGAAGACTCCTACAGGGTGGGTAATGAAAAACTGTTTTTT

size: -
D: -
J: TRBJ2-5
V: TRBV7-8
CDR3: CASNPNVGAGTQYF
DNA: TGTGCCAGCAACCCGAACGTGGGGGCGGGGACCCAGTACTTC

size: -
D: -
J: TRBJ1-1
V: TRBV9
CDR3: CASSPRQFENTEAFF
DNA: TGTGCCAGCAGCCCTCGACAGTTTGAGAACACTGAAGCTTTCTTT

size: -
D: TRBD1
J: TRBJ1-6
V: TRBV6-6
CDR3: CASSYTGTEDSPLHF
DNA: TGTGCCAGCAGTTACACCGGGACAGAGGATTCACCCCTCCACTTT

size: -
D: TRBD2
J: TRBJ2-3
V: TRBV19
CDR3: CASSIAGGADTQYF
DNA: TGTGCCAGTAGTATCGCGGGAGGGGCAGATACGCAGTATTTT

size: -
D: -
J: TRBJ1-5
V: TRBV4-2
CDR3: CASSQVGRHNQPQHF
DNA: TGTGCCAGCAGCCAAGTAGGGAGGCACAATCAGCCCCAGCATTTT

size: -
D: TRBD1
J: TRBJ1-2
V: TRBV13
CDR3: CASSLRVVGGYGYIF
DNA: TGTGCCAGCAGCTTAAGGGTAGTAGGGGGCTATGGCTACATCTTC

size: -
D: TRBD1
J: TRBJ2-1
V: TRBV30
CDR3: CASASSGTGGPDEQFF
DNA: TGTGCCTCAGCCTCATCCGGGACAGGGGGCCCCGATGAGCAGTTCTTC

size: -
D: -
J: TRBJ1-5
V: TRBV6-1
CDR3: CASSAGVENQPQHF
DNA: TGTGCCAGCAGTGCGGGGGTAGAAAATCAGCCCCAGCATTTT

size: once
D: -
J: TRBJ2-1
V: TRBV5-5
CDR3: CASSSTVYNEQFF
DNA: TGTGCCAGCAGCTCGACAGTTTACAATGAGCAGTTCTTC

size: -
D: -
J: TRBJ2-5
V: TRBV7-9
CDR3: CASSKGGMGPETQYF
DNA: TGTGCCAGCAGCAAAGGGGGAATGGGCCCAGAGACCCAGTACTTC

size: -
D: TRBD1
J: TRBJ2-7
V: TRBV6-5
CDR3: CASSYSGQGPYEQYF
DNA: TGTGCCAGCAGTTACTCGGGACAGGGCCCCTACGAGCAGTACTTC

size: -
D: TRBD1
J: TRBJ2-7
V: TRBV9
CDR3: CASSVGGGENYEQYF
DNA: TGTGCCAGCAGCGTAGGAGGGGGCGAAAACTACGAGCAGTACTTC

size: -
D: TRBD1
J: TRBJ2-7
V: TRBV19
CDR3: CASSQINRGRWEQYF
DNA: TGTGCCAGTAGTCAAATCAACAGGGGTAGGTGGGAGCAGTACTTC